The entry below gives a single TCR beta chain sequence along with its context. Its antigen is currently unknown. TCRdb independently ran MiXCR on the reads; one entry per CDR3 protein. This table has about 58,000 distinct CDR3 sequences, roughly 20% appearing once. This sample is part of a study of T cell repertoires in cytomegalovirus infection. Whole-study findings and limits: Predominance within the ex vivo response was attributable to HLA-C-restricted CMV-specific TCR beta clonotypes.

The ends were cut back, 3 bases at V and 1 base at J, with 14 bases in the middle. CDR3 size: 16 residues. Germline CDR1 LNHDA, CDR2 SQIVND (reference sequence). This chain uses TRBV19 with TRBJ2-3; possibly TRBD2 for D (6 bases). The receptor's source is a human donor in good health (CMV status not recorded). Some clones in this sample may be carry-over from other donors' samples. Material: CD8+ T cells from cultured PBMCs, obtained from culture after CMV antigen stimulation. DNA for the CDR3: TGTGCCAGTAGTATTCTCGTCAGGGAGGGCACAGATACGCAGTATTTT. Translated: CASSILVREGTDTQYF.